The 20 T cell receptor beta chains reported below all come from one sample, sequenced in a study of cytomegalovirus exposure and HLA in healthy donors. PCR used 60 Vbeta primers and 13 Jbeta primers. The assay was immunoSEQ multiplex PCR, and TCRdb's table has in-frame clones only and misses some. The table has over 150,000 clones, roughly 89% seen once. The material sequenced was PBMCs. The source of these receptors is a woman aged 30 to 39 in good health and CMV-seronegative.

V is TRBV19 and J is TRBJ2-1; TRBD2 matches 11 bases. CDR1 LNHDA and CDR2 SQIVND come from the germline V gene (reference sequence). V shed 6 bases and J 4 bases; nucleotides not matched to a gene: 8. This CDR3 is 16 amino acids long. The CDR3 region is CASRVGGLAEYNEQFF. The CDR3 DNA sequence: TGTGCCAGTAGAGTCGGGGGACTAGCGGAGTACAATGAGCAGTTCTTC. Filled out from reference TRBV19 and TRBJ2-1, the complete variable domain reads DGGITQSPKYLFRKEGQNVTLSCEQNLNHDAMYWYRQDPGQGLRLIYYSQIVNDFQKGDIAEGYSVSREKKESFPLTVTSAQKNPTAFYLCASRVGGLAEYNEQFFGPGTRLTVL.

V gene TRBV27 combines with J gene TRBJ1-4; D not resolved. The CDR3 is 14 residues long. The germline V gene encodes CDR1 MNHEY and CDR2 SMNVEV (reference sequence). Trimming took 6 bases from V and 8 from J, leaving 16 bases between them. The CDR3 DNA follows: TGTGCCAGCAGGGAACGGGGAGGAGGGGAAAAACTGTTTTTT. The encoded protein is CASRERGGGEKLFF.

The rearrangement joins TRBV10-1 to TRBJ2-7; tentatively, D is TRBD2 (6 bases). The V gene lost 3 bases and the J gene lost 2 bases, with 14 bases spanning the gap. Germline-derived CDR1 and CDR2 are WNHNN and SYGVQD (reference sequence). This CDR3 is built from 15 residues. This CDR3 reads CASSEGTGAAYEQYF. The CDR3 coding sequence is TGCGCCAGCAGTGAAGGGACGGGAGCGGCCTACGAGCAGTACTTC.

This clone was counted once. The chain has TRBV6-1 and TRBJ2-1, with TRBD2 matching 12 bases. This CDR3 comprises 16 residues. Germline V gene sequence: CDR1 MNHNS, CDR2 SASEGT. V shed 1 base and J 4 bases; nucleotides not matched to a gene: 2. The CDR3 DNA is TGTGCCAGCAGTGAAGTTCTAGCGGGAGGGTACAATGAGCAGTTCTTC. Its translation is CASSEVLAGGYNEQFF.

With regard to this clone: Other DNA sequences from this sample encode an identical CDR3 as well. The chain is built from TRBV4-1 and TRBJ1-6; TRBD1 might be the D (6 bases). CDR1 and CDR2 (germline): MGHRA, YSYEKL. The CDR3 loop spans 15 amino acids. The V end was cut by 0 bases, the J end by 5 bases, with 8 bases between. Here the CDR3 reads CASSQEAGDNSPLHF. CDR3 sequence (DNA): TGCGCCAGCAGCCAAGAGGCAGGGGATAATTCACCCCTCCACTTT.

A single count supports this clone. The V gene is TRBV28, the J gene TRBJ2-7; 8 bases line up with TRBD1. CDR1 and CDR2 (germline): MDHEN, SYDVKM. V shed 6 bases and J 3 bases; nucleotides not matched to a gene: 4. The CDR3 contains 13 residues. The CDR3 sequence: CASRGTGVYEQYF. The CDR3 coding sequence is TGTGCCAGCAGAGGGACAGGAGTCTACGAGCAGTACTTC.

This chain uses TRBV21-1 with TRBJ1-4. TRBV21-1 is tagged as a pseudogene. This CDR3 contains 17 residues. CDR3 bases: TGTGCCAGCAGCCTAGAGGAGGGGAGGGGGTGGAATGAAAAACTGTTTTTT. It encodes CASSLEEGRGWNEKLFF.

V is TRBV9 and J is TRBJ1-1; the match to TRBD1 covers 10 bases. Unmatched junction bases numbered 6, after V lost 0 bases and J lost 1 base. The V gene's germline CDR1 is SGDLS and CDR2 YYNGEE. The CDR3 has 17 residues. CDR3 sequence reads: CASSVEGTGAWNTEAFF. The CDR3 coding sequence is TGTGCCAGCAGCGTAGAGGGGACAGGGGCTTGGAACACTGAAGCTTTCTTT.

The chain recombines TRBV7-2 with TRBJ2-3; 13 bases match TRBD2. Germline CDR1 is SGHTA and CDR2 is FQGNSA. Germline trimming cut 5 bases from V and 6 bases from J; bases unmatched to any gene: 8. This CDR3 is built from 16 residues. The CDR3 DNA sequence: TGTGCCAGCAGCCTAACTAGCGGGGGGGCCGGCGATACGCAGTATTTT. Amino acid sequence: CASSLTSGGAGDTQYF.

This chain's CDR3 is CASSFLAGAVNTGELFF. The CDR3 nucleotides are TGTGCCAGCAGTTTCCTAGCGGGAGCCGTGAACACCGGGGAGCTGTTTTTT. This chain connects TRBV27 to TRBJ2-2, with TRBD2 matching 10 bases. Germline lookup yields CDR1 MNHEY and CDR2 SMNVEV (reference sequence). With 3 bases clipped from V and 1 base from J, the junction kept 5 bases outside the gene matches. CDR3 size: 17 residues.

Here the CDR3 DNA reads TGTGCCAGTAGTCCCTTAGCGGCTCCGGAGCGGGATACGCAGTATTTT. The encoded protein is CASSPLAAPERDTQYF. This sequence joins TRBV19 and TRBJ2-3, with D perhaps matching TRBD2 (6 bases). Per germline, CDR1 LNHDA and CDR2 SQIVND (reference sequence). Trimming left V 5 bases short and J 6 bases short, with 21 bases between. The CDR3 is made up of 16 amino acids.

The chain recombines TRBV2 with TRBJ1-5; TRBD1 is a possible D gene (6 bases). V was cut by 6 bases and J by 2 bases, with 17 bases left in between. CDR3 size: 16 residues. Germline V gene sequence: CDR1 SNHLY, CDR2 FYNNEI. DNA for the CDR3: TGTGCCAGCAGCTCAACAGGGAGAAGGGGCAATCAGCCCCAGCATTTT. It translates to CASSSTGRRGNQPQHF.

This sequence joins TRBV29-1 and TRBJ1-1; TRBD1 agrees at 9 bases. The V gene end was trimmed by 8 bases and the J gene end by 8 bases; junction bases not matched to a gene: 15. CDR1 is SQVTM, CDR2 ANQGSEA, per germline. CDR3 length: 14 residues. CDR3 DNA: TGCAGCCCCCAAATCCCCGACAGGGGGGGAGAAGCTTTCTTT. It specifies CSPQIPDRGGEAFF.

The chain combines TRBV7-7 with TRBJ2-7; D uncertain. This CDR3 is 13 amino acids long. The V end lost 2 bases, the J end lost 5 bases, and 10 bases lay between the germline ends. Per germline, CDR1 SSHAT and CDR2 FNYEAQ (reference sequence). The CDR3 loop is CASSLLEEHEQYF. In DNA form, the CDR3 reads TGTGCCAGCAGCTTATTAGAAGAGCACGAGCAGTACTTC.

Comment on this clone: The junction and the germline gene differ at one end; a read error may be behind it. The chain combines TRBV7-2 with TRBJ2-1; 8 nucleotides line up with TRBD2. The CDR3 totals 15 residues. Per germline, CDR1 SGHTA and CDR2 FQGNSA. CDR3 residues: CASSLASGGSNEQFF. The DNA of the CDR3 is TGTGCCAGCAGCCTAGCGAGCGGGGGATCCAATGAGCAGTTCTTC.

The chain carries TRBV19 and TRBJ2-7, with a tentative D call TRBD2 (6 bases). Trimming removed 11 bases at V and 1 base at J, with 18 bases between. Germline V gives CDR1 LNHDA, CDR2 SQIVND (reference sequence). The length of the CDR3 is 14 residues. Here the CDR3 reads CASKMLGTSYEQYF. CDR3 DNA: TGTGCCTCCAAAATGCTGGGGACTTCCTACGAGCAGTACTTC.

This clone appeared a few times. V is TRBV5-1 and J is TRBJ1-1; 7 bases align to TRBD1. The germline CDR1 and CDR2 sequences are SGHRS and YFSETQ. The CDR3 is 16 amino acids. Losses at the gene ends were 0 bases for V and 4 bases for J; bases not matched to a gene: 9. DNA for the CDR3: TGCGCCAGCAGCTTGGCCGGGGCAGGGGGTGGCACTGAAGCTTTCTTT. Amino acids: CASSLAGAGGGTEAFF. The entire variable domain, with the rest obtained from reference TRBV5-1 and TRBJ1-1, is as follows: KAGVTQTPRYLIKTRGQQVTLSCSPISGHRSVSWYQQTPGQGLQFLFEYFSETQRNKGNFPGRFSGRQFSNSRSEMNVSTLELGDSALYLCASSLAGAGGGTEAFFGQGTRLTVV.

The CDR3 coding sequence is TGTGCCAGTAGCCCGACAGGGGTTCAAGAGACCCAGTACTTC. Translation gives CASSPTGVQETQYF. The chain joins TRBV19 to TRBJ2-5, with 8 bases lining up with TRBD1. Per germline, CDR1 LNHDA and CDR2 SQIVND (reference sequence). The CDR3 sequence is 14 residues long. Trimming removed 6 bases from V and 2 bases from J; junction bases left unmatched: 5.

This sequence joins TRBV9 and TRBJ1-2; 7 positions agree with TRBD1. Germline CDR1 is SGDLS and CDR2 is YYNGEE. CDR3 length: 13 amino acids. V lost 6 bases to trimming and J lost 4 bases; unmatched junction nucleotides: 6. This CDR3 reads CASMRSGGYGYTF. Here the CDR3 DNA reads TGTGCCAGCATGAGGTCAGGGGGCTATGGCTACACCTTC.

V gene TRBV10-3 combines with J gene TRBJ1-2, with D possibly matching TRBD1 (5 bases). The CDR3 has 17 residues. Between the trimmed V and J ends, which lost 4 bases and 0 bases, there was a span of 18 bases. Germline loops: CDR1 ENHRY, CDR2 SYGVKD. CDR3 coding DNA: TGTGCCATCAGTGGGGGGGGACTGCCAGCCCCTAACTATGGCTACACCTTC. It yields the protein CAISGGGLPAPNYGYTF.